A selection of T cell receptor beta chains follows, all from one sample in a study of chemoradiotherapy in HPV16-positive cancers. The repertoire was sequenced with immunoSEQ multiplex PCR; TCRdb's copy has only in-frame clones and lacks some. The sample has roughly 7,400 clones, around 67% seen once. The starting material was tumor tissue, obtained from a patient who underwent chemoradiotherapy. The receptor set was obtained from a human donor with HPV-associated anogenital cancer. The CDR3 runs from the conserved cysteine through the conserved F or W. The order of the fields is D gene, J gene, V gene, clone size, CDR3 protein, CDR3 DNA. A D gene is named only where the DNA matches it firmly. For some rows the clone size is stated as once, few or many, or as a class when expanded; others skip it.

. TRBJ2-7 TRBV29-1 few CSVEAPGTLVGGSYEQYF TGCAGCGTTGAAGCCCCCGGGACACTTGTTGGAGGGTCCTACGAGCAGTACTTC
. TRBJ1-5 TRBV18 . CASSPGVMRGNQPQHF TGTGCCAGCTCACCCGGGGTCATGAGGGGCAATCAGCCCCAGCATTTT
. TRBJ1-5 TRBV2 . CASSVGGNGNQPQHF TGTGCCAGCAGTGTTGGGGGTAACGGCAATCAGCCCCAGCATTTT
. TRBJ2-5 TRBV4-1 few CASSLRQLQETQYF TGCGCCAGCAGCCTACGACAGCTCCAAGAGACCCAGTACTTC
. TRBJ2-3 TRBV6-6 . CASSCPLPRGDTQYF TGTGCCAGCAGTTGCCCCCTCCCGCGAGGTGATACGCAGTATTTT
. TRBJ2-1 TRBV4-1 . CASSQDPEGEQFF TGCGCCAGCAGCCAAGACCCCGAGGGAGAGCAGTTCTTC
. TRBJ2-7 TRBV2 . CAGNRESSYEQYF TGTGCCGGAAACAGGGAAAGCTCCTACGAGCAGTACTTC
. TRBJ2-7 TRBV6-9 . CASTKFKGSGYEQYF TGTGCCAGCACCAAATTTAAGGGGTCCGGGTACGAGCAGTACTTC
TRBD2 TRBJ2-3 TRBV6-1 . CASNRDYTDTQYF TGTGCCAGCAACCGGGACTACACAGATACGCAGTATTTT
TRBD2 TRBJ2-5 TRBV6-6 . CASTTPGGKETQYF TGTGCCAGCACCACCCCGGGGGGGAAAGAGACCCAGTACTTC
. TRBJ1-2 TRBV7-9 . CASTIGGGYTF TGTGCCAGCACCATAGGAGGTGGCTACACCTTC
TRBD2 TRBJ2-3 TRBV9 . CASSARGGNSADTQYF TGTGCCAGCAGCGCCCGGGGGGGCAATTCGGCAGATACGCAGTATTTT
TRBD1 TRBJ2-5 TRBV29-1 . CSVAEGAMETQYF TGCAGCGTCGCCGAGGGGGCCATGGAGACCCAGTACTTC
. TRBJ2-2 TRBV6-1 . CASRTQATGELFF TGTGCCAGCAGGACACAAGCCACCGGGGAGCTGTTTTTT
TRBD2 TRBJ2-3 TRBV10-1 . CASKTSEASDTQYF TGCGCCAGCAAGACTAGCGAAGCTTCAGATACGCAGTATTTT
TRBD1 TRBJ2-7 TRBV6-5 . CASRPGQAYEQYF TGTGCCAGCAGACCGGGACAGGCCTACGAGCAGTACTTC
. TRBJ2-7 TRBV27 large CASSLGETYEQYF TGTGCCAGCAGTTTAGGGGAAACCTACGAGCAGTACTTC
. TRBJ2-5 TRBV9 . CASSPSAQETQYF TGTGCCAGCAGCCCCAGTGCCCAAGAGACCCAGTACTTC
TRBD2 TRBJ2-3 TRBV7-2 few CASSLSGLAGVGDTQYF TGTGCCAGCAGCCTTTCCGGACTAGCGGGGGTTGGAGATACGCAGTATTTT
. TRBJ1-5 TRBV4-1 few CASSQDWGVWSNQPQHF TGCGCCAGCAGCCAAGATTGGGGAGTTTGGAGCAATCAGCCCCAGCATTTT